This T cell receptor (beta chain) was profiled in a study of radiation and T cells in renal cell carcinoma. With respect to this clone: The antigen remains undetermined.

Clones were read by immunoSEQ multiplex PCR, and TCRdb kept only the in-frame ones, dropping some. This repertoire shows over 55,000 clones, just over 75% found once; its top ten account for roughly 7%. Study findings and constraints: In blood, top tumor clones expanded by 2 weeks, shrinking by 4.

Sample time point: blood 2 weeks post-SBRT. Treatment defined: 15 Gy SBRT to primary tumor, nephrectomy 4 weeks later. The receptor's source is a man aged 55 to 70 with renal cell carcinoma. The sequencing here drew on blood, taken from a patient whose treatment included radiotherapy and nephrectomy.

The DNA of the CDR3 is TGTGCCAGCAGCTTACCCCTCGGGTACGAGCAGTACTTC. Amino acid sequence: CASSLPLGYEQYF. J is TRBJ2-7 and V is TRBV7-2; unclear D gene. The V gene lost 2 bases and the J gene lost 4 bases, with 9 bases spanning the gap. Germline-derived CDR1 and CDR2 are SGHTA and FQGNSA. This CDR3 has 13 residues. Filled out from reference TRBV7-2 and TRBJ2-7, the complete variable domain reads GAGVSQSPSNKVTEKGKDVELRCDPISGHTALYWYRQSLGQGLEFLIYFQGNSAPDKSGLPSDRFSAERTGGSVSTLTIQRTQQEDSAVYLCASSLPLGYEQYFGPGTRLTVT.